The T cell receptor beta chain described here comes from a study of CXCR3-negative and CXCR3-positive naive CD8 T cells. About the study: Sequencing brought in 150 million or so TRB reads altogether, and each library got about 1.5 +/- 0.3 million. Regarding the study as a whole: Memory CD8+ cells showed much lower diversity, while both naive subsets were comparably high. After cryopreservation, CXCR3 expression dropped partially; most assays used fresh PBMCs. CXCR3-positive naive cells carried more hydrophobic TRB CDR3s than CXCR3-negative ones.

The CDR3 is made up of 13 amino acids. Germline V gene data show CDR1 as SQVTM and CDR2 as ANQGSEA. Each TRB cDNA library was prepared by 5' RACE (with UMI labels). TCRdb reworked the 5' RACE reads into one entry per CDR3 protein, no DNA. This sample's table reports about 130,000 distinct CDR3 sequences. Those CD8+ T cells considered naive were CD45RO-CCR7+CD27+CD95-. With respect to this clonotype: The target antigen is unknown.

The chain has TRBV29-1 and TRBJ1-1; TCRdb picks TRBD1, but there is no DNA to check that call. The TCR was taken from a human donor in good health. Some clones in this sample may be carry-over from other donors' samples. Material for sequencing was naive CXCR3+ CD8+ T cells from blood. Regarding subset: CD45RO-CCR7+CD27+CD95- naive CD8+ T cells expressing CXCR3 (TNR3+). The CDR3 loop reads CSVDYGGHTEAFF.